These 13 T cell receptor beta chains were sequenced from one sample in a study of T-cell memory formation after mild COVID-19. TCRdb recomputed calls from the 5' RACE reads with MiXCR, one row per CDR3 protein. This sample has around 90,000 distinct CDR3 sequences; about 16% occur once, and the top ten carry 39%. Sequencing was done on a sample of PBMCs or a T cell subset sorted from them (not recorded which). These receptors were taken from a man between 18 and 29 years old who had mild COVID-19 (a few samples of this study predate the infection). Cell type and time point are not known.

The rearrangement links TRBV4-3 to TRBJ2-2; the D is unclear. Germline V gene lookup returns CDR1 LGHNA and CDR2 YSLEER. This CDR3 is 14 amino acids long. V was cut by 1 base and J by 0 bases, with 3 bases left in between. For the CDR3, the DNA is TGCGCCAGCAGCCAAGTAGCGAACACCGGGGAGCTGTTTTTT. It yields the protein CASSQVANTGELFF.

This clonotype was observed many times. This chain joins TRBV29-1 and TRBJ2-3, with 14 bases lining up with TRBD2. The CDR3 sequence is 17 residues long. The germline V gene has CDR1 SQVTM and CDR2 ANQGSEA. V was pared by 6 bases and J by 0 bases, with 8 bases of the junction left unmatched. CDR3 coding DNA: TGCAGCGTGTGGGGACTAGCGGGGGCTACTAGCACAGATACGCAGTATTTT. It is translated as CSVWGLAGATSTDTQYF.

The chain links TRBV7-9 to TRBJ1-6; maybe TRBD1 (6 bases). This CDR3 contains 15 residues. V was shortened by 5 bases and J by 10 bases, with 18 bases between the two germline ends. Looked up from germline, CDR1 is SEHNR and CDR2 is FQNEAQ (reference sequence). CDR3 in DNA: TGTGCCAGCAGCCAGACGACAGGAGAAGAATCACCCCTCCACTTT. This translates into CASSQTTGEESPLHF.

In its sample, this clonotype was seen many times. The CDR3 bases are TGCGCCAGCAGCCAAGATATCACCGGGGAGCTGTTTTTT. It encodes CASSQDITGELFF. This chain joins TRBV4-3 and TRBJ2-2, with D unresolved. The V and J ends lost 0 bases and 4 bases respectively, with 3 bases between them. CDR1 and CDR2 from the germline V gene are LGHNA and YSLEER. This CDR3 has 13 residues.

In its sample, this clonotype was seen a few times. This chain joins TRBV4-2 and TRBJ2-3, with 12 bases identical to TRBD2. This CDR3 region has 19 residues. Germline V gene sequence: CDR1 LGHNA, CDR2 YNFKEQ. V lost 0 bases and J lost 2; bases outside the gene matches: 9. This chain's CDR3 is CASSQDGASGGDITDTQYF. In DNA form, the CDR3 reads TGTGCCAGCAGCCAAGATGGGGCTAGCGGGGGGGATATCACAGATACGCAGTATTTT.

This clonotype has a handful of counts. The chain combines TRBV20-1 with TRBJ2-3; 8 nucleotides align to TRBD2. The CDR3 loop spans 15 amino acids. The V segment lost 6 bases and the J segment 2 bases; nucleotides outside the gene matches: 10. Germline loops: CDR1 DFQATT, CDR2 SNEGSKA (reference sequence). CDR3 residues: CSAISGTDNTDTQYF. The DNA of the CDR3 is TGCAGTGCCATTAGCGGGACTGATAACACAGATACGCAGTATTTT.

The rearrangement uses TRBV7-6 and TRBJ1-4, with 7 bases matching TRBD1. The CDR3 is 21 amino acids. Germline V gene sequence: CDR1 SGHVS, CDR2 FNYEAQ. V trimming: 6 bases; J trimming: 5 bases; junction bases outside the gene matches: 27. CDR3 in DNA: TGTGCCAGCAGTCCCTCCCCGGGGGGATATTCGAGGGGGCGCGGGAATGAAAAACTGTTTTTT. Its protein product is CASSPSPGGYSRGRGNEKLFF.

J is TRBJ1-5 and V is TRBV6-5; TRBD1 matches at 9 bases. V was pared by 4 bases and J by 6 bases, with 10 bases of the junction left unmatched. The CDR3 runs 16 residues. The germline CDR1 and CDR2 sequences are MNHEY and SVGAGI. This CDR3 reads CASSLTAGTGSQPQHF. In DNA form, the CDR3 reads TGTGCCAGCAGTTTAACCGCCGGGACAGGGAGTCAGCCCCAGCATTTT.

This clonotype was found a few times. V gene TRBV6-5 combines with J gene TRBJ2-3; the match to TRBD2 covers 7 bases. The V and J ends lost 0 bases and 8 bases, in that order; junction bases with no gene match: 11. This CDR3 region has 16 residues. The germline V gene has CDR1 MNHEY and CDR2 SVGAGI. CDR3 region: CASSYSTGGGRVTQYF. As DNA, the CDR3 is TGTGCCAGCAGTTACTCAACGGGGGGTGGCCGAGTTACGCAGTATTTT.

This clonotype has only a few counts. The gene calls are TRBV11-2 and TRBJ2-5, with 8 bases lining up with TRBD1. V lost 8 bases and J lost 5; bases outside the gene matches: 13. Per the germline V gene, CDR1 is SGHAT and CDR2 is FQNNGV. This CDR3 contains 15 residues. The CDR3 is CASGAIDRGGETQYF. The CDR3 DNA sequence: TGTGCCAGCGGCGCCATAGACAGGGGTGGGGAGACCCAGTACTTC.

This sequence joins TRBV10-3 and TRBJ1-5; D is ambiguous. Germline CDR1 ENHRY, CDR2 SYGVKD. The CDR3 has 11 amino acids. Trimming shortened V by 7 bases and J by 4 bases, and 5 bases separated the two germline ends. The chain's CDR3 is CAIIGNQPQHF. CDR3 nucleotides: TGTGCCATCATTGGGAATCAGCCCCAGCATTTT.

This clonotype appeared a few times. V and J are TRBV20-1 and TRBJ1-2; D perhaps matches TRBD1 (5 bases). Germline V CDR1 and CDR2: DFQATT, SNEGSKA (reference sequence). The CDR3 consists of 17 residues. V was pared by 5 bases and J by 3 bases, with 25 bases between. The DNA of the CDR3 is TGCAGTGCTGATCCCCCAGGGCTCGGCTTGGCTCACTATGGCTACACCTTC. Protein sequence: CSADPPGLGLAHYGYTF.

The chain combines TRBV7-9 with TRBJ1-2; unclear D gene. V was trimmed by 5 bases and J by 8 bases, leaving 12 bases between them. The CDR3 covers 12 residues. Germline V gene lookup returns CDR1 SEHNR and CDR2 FQNEAQ (reference sequence). The CDR3 DNA follows: TGTGCCAGCAGCCGTGGGTCGGGCGGCTACACCTTC. It encodes CASSRGSGGYTF.